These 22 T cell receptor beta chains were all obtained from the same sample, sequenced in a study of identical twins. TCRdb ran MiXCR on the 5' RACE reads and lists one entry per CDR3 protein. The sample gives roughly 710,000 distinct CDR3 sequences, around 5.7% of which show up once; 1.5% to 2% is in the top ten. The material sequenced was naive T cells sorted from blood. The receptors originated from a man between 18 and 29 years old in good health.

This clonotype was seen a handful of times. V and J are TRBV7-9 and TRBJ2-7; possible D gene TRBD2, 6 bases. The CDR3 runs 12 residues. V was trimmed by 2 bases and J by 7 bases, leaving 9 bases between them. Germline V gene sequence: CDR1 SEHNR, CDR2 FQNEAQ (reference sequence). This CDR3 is CASSLLGGEQYF. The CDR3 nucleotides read TGTGCCAGCAGCTTATTGGGGGGTGAGCAGTACTTC.

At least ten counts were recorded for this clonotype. The CDR3 region is CASRVGTDTQYF. The CDR3 bases are TGTGCCAGCCGAGTCGGCACAGATACGCAGTATTTT. V usage is TRBV6-6 and J usage is TRBJ2-3; D uncertain. V was pared by 8 bases and J by 1 base, with 7 bases between. The germline CDR1 and CDR2 sequences are MNHNY and SVGAGI (reference sequence). The CDR3 extends over 12 amino acids.

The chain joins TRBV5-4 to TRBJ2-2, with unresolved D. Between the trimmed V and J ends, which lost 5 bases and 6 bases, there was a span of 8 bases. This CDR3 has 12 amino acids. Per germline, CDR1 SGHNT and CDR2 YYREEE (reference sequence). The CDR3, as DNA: TGTGCCAGCAGTGGGATGGCCGGGGAGCTGTTTTTT. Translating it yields CASSGMAGELFF.

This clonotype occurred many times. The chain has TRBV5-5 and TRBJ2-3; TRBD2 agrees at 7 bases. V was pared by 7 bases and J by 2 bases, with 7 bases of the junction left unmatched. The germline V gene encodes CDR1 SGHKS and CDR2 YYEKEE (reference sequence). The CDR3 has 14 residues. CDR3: CASGREIHTDTQYF. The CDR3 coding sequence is TGTGCCAGCGGGAGGGAAATCCACACAGATACGCAGTATTTT.

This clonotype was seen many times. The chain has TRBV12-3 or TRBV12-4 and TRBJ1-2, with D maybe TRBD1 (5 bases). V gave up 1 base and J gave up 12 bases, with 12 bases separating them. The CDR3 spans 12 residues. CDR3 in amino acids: CASSLVGREHTF. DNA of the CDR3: TGTGCCAGCAGTTTAGTAGGCAGGGAACACACCTTC.

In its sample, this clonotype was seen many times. The DNA for the CDR3 is TGTGCCAGCAGTCGTACAGGGGGTGTCTACGAGCAGTACTTC. This encodes CASSRTGGVYEQYF. The V call is TRBV27, the J call TRBJ2-7; 8 nucleotides match TRBD1. J was trimmed by 3 bases and V by 5 bases; bases with no gene match: 6. This CDR3 is built from 14 residues. From germline, CDR1 is MNHEY and CDR2 SMNVEV (reference sequence).

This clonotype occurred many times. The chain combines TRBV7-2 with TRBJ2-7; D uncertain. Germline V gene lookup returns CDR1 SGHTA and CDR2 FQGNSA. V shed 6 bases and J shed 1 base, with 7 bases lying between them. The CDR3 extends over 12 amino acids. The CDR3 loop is CASSRTSYEQYF. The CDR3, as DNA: TGTGCCAGCAGTCGAACGTCCTACGAGCAGTACTTC.

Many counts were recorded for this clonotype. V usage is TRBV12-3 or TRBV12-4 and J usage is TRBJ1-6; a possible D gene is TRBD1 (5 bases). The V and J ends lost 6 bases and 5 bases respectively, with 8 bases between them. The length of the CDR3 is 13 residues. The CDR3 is CASRGLDNSPLHF. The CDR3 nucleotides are TGTGCCAGCAGGGGACTAGATAATTCACCCCTCCACTTT.

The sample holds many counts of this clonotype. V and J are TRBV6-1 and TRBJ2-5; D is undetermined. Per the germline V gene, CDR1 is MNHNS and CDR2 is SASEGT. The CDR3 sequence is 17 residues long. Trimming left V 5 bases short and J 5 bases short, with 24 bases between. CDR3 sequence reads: CASSPRLLGRSGETQYF. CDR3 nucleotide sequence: TGTGCCAGCAGTCCACGACTTCTGGGCCGCTCCGGGGAGACCCAGTACTTC.

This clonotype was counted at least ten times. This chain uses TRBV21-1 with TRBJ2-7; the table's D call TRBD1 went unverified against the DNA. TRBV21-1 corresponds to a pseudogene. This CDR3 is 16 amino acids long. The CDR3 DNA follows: TGTGCCAGCAGCTCCCGGGACCCCTGTCCCCTCTACGAGCAGTACGTC. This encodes CASSSRDPCPLYEQYV.

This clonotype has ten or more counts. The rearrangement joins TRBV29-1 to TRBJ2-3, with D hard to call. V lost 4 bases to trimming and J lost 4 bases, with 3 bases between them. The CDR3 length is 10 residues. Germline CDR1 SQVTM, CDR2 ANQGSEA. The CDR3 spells CSVGADTQYF. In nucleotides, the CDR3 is TGCAGCGTTGGTGCAGATACGCAGTATTTT.

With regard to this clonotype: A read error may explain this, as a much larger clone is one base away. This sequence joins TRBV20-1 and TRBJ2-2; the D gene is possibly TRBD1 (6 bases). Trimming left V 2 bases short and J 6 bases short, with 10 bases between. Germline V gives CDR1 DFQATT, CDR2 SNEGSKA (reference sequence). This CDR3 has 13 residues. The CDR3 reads CSARRQGSGELFF. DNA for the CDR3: TGCAGTGCTAGACGTCAGGGGTCCGGGGAGCTGTTTTTT.

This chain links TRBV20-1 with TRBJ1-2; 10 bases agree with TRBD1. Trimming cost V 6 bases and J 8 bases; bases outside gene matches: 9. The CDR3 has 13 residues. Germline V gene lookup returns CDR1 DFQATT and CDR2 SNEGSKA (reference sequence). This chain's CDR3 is CSARDRGGEGYTF. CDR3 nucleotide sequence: TGCAGTGCCAGGGACAGGGGAGGTGAGGGCTACACCTTC.

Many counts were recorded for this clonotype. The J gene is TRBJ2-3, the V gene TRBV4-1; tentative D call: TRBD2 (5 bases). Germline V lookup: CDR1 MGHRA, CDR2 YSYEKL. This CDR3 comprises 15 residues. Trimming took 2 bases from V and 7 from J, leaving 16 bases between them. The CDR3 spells CASSQLGLAQNTQYF. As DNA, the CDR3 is TGCGCCAGCAGCCAATTAGGGCTAGCACAGAATACGCAGTATTTT.

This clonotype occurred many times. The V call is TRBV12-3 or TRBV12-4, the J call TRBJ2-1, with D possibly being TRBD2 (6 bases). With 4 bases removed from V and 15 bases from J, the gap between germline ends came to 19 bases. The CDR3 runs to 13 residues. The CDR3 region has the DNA TGTGCCAGCAGTTCGGGGCGCGGGGTCCTTCTGTTCTTC. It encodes CASSSGRGVLLFF.

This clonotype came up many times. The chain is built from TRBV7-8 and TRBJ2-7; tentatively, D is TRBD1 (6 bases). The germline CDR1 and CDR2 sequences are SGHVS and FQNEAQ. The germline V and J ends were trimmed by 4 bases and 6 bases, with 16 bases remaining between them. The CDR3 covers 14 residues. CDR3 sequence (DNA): TGTGCCAGCAGCTCCGACAGGCCACCAACCGAGCAGTACTTC. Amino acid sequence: CASSSDRPPTEQYF.

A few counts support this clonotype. CDR3 nucleotides: TGTGCCAGCAGCCACACTAGCGGGAGCCACAATGAGCAGTTCTTC. Translation: CASSHTSGSHNEQFF. J is TRBJ2-1 and V is TRBV7-8; 11 bases agree with TRBD2. CDR3 length: 15 residues. Germline CDR1 and CDR2: SGHVS and FQNEAQ. Trimming cost V 5 bases and J 5 bases; bases outside gene matches: 5.

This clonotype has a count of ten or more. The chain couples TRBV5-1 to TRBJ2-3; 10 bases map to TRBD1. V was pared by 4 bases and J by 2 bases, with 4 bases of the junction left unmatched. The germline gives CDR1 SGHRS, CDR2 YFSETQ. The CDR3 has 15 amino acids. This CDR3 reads CASSEDRGITDTQYF. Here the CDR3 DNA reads TGCGCCAGCAGCGAGGACAGGGGGATCACAGATACGCAGTATTTT.

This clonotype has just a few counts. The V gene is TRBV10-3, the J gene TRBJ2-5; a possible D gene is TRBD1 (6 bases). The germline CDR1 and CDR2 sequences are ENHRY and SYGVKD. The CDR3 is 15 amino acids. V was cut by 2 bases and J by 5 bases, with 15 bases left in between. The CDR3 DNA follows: TGTGCCATCAGTGAGACCACAGGGATCCTGGAGACCCAGTACTTC. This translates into CAISETTGILETQYF.

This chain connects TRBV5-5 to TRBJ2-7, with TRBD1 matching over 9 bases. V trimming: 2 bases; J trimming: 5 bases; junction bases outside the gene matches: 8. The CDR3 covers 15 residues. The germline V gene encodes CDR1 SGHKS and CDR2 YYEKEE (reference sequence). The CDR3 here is CASSFLGQGYHEQYF. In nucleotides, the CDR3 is TGTGCCAGCAGCTTTCTAGGACAGGGGTATCACGAGCAGTACTTC.

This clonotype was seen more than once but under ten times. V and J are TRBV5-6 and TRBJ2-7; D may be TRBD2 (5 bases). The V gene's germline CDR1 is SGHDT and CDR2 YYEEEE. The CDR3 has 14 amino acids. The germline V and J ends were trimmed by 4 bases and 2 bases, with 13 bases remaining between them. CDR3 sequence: CASSPGILTYEQYF. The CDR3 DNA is TGTGCCAGCAGCCCCGGGATCCTTACCTACGAGCAGTACTTC.

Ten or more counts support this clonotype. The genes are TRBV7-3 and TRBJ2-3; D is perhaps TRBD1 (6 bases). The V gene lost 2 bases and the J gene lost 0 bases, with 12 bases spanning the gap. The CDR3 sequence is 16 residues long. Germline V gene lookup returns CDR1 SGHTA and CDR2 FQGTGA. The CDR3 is CASSLSGVGSTDTQYF. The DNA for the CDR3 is TGTGCCAGCAGCTTATCAGGGGTCGGGAGCACAGATACGCAGTATTTT.